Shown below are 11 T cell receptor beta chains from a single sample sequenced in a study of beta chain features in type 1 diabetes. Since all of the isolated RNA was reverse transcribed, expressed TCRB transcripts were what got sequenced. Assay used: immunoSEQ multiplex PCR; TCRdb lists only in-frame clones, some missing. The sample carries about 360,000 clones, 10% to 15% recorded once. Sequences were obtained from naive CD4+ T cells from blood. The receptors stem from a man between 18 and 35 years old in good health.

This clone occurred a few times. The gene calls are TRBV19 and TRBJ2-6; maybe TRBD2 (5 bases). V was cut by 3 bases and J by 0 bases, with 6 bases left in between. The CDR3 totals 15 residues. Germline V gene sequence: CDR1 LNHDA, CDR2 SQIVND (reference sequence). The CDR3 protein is CASSIEGSGANVLTF. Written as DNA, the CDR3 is TGTGCCAGTAGTATCGAGGGCTCTGGGGCCAACGTCCTGACTTTC.

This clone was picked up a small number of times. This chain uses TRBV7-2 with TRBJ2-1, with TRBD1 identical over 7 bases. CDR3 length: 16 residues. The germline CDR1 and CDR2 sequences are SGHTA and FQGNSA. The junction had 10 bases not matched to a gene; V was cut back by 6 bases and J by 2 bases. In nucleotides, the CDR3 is TGTGCCAGCAGAAAACCGAGGGGGCCGACCTACAATGAGCAGTTCTTC. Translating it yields CASRKPRGPTYNEQFF.

CDR3 nucleotides: TGTGCCAGCAGCTTGTATCCAGCGGGAGGACGTTACAATGAGCAGTTCTTC. As protein: CASSLYPAGGRYNEQFF. V is TRBV5-4 and J is TRBJ2-1; 9 bases are shared with TRBD2. V lost 1 base to trimming and J lost 4 bases; unmatched junction nucleotides: 9. Germline loops: CDR1 SGHNT, CDR2 YYREEE (reference sequence). The CDR3 spans 17 residues.

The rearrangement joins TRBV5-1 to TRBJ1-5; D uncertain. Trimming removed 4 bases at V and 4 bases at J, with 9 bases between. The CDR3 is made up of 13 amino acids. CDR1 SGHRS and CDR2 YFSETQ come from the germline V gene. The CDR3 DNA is TGCGCCAGCAGCCCAGAAACAAATCAGCCCCAGCATTTT. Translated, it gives CASSPETNQPQHF.

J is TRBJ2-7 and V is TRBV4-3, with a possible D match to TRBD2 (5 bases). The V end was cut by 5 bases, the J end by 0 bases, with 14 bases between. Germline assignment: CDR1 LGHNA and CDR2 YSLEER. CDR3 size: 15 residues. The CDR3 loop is CASSSKLESSYEQYF. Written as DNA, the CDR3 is TGCGCCAGCAGCTCCAAACTAGAGAGCTCCTACGAGCAGTACTTC.

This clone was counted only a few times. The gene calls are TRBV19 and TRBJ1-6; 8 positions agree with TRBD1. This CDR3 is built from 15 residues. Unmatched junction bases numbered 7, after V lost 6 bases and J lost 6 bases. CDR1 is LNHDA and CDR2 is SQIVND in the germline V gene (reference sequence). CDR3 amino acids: CASSPQGAGNSPLHF. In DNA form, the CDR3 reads TGTGCCAGTAGCCCGCAGGGGGCAGGTAATTCACCCCTCCACTTT.

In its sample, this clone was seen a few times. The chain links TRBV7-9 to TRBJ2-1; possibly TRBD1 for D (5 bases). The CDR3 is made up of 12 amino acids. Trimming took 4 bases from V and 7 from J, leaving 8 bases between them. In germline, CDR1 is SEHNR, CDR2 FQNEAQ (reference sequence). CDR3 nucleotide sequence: TGTGCCAGCAGCTCAGGGTGGAATGAGCAGTTCTTC. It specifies CASSSGWNEQFF. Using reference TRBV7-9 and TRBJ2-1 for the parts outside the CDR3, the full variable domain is DTGVSQNPRHKITKRGQNVTFRCDPISEHNRLYWYRQTLGQGPEFLTYFQNEAQLEKSRLLSDRFSAERPKGSFSTLEIQRTEQGDSAMYLCASSSGWNEQFFGPGTRLTVL.

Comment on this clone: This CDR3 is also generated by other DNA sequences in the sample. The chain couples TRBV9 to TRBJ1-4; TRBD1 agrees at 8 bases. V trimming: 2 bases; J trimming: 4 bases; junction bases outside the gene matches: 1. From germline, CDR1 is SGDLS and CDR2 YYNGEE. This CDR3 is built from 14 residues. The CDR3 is CASSVGQGNEKLFF. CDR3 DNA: TGTGCCAGCAGCGTCGGACAGGGTAATGAAAAACTGTTTTTT.

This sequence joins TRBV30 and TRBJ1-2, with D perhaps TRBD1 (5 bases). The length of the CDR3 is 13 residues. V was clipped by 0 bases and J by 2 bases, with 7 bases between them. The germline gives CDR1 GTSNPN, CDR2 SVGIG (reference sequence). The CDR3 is CAWSVQENYGYTF. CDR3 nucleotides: TGTGCCTGGAGTGTACAGGAGAACTATGGCTACACCTTC. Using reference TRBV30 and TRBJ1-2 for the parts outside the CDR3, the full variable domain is SQTIHQWPATLVQPVGSPLSLECTVEGTSNPNLYWYRQAAGRGLQLLFYSVGIGQISSEVPQNLSASRPQDRQFILSSKKLLLSDSGFYLCAWSVQENYGYTFGSGTRLTVV.

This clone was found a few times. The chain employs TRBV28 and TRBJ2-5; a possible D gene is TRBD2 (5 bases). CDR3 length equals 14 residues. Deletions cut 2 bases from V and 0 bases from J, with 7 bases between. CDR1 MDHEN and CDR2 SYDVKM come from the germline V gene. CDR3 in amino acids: CASSLGGYQETQYF. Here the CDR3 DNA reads TGTGCCAGCAGTTTAGGCGGGTACCAAGAGACCCAGTACTTC.

The CDR3 nucleotides are TGCGCCAGCAGCCAAGATCTATCCGGGGGACATCAGCCCCAGCATTTT. Translated, it gives CASSQDLSGGHQPQHF. The gene calls are TRBV4-3 and TRBJ1-5, with TRBD1 as a possible D gene (5 bases). This CDR3 comprises 16 residues. CDR1 is LGHNA, CDR2 YSLEER, per germline. Trimming stripped 0 bases from V and 5 bases from J, with 14 bases between.